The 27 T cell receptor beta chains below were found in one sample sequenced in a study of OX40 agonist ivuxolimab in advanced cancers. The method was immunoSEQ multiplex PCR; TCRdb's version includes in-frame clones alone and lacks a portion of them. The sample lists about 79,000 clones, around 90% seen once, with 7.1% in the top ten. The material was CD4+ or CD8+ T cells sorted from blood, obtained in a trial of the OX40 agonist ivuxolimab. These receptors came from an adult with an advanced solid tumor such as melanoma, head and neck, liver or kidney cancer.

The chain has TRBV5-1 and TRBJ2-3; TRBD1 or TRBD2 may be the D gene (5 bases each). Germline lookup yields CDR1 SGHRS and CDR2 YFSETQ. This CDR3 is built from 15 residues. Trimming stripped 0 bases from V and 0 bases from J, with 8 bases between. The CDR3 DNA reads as TGCGCCAGCAGCTTGGGGGACGGGAGCACAGATACGCAGTATTTT. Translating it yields CASSLGDGSTDTQYF. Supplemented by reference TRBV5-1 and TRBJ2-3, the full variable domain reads KAGVTQTPRYLIKTRGQQVTLSCSPISGHRSVSWYQQTPGQGLQFLFEYFSETQRNKGNFPGRFSGRQFSNSRSEMNVSTLELGDSALYLCASSLGDGSTDTQYFGPGTRLTVL.

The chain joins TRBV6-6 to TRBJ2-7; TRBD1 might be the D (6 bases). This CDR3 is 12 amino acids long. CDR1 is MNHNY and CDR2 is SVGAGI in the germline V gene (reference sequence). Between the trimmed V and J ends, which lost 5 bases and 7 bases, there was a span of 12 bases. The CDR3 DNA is TGTGCCAGCAGTACAGGGCCAGGGGAGCAGTACTTC. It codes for CASSTGPGEQYF.

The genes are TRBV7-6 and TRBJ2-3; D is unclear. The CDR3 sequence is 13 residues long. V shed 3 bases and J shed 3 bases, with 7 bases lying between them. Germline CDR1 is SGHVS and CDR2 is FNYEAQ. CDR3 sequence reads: CASSFMGTDTQYF. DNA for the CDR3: TGTGCCAGCAGCTTTATGGGGACAGATACGCAGTATTTT.

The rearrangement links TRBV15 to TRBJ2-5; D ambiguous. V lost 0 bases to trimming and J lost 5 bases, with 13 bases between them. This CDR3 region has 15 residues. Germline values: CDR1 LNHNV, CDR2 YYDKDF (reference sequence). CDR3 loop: CATSRDEWAEETQYF. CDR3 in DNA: TGTGCCACCAGCAGAGATGAATGGGCGGAGGAGACCCAGTACTTC.

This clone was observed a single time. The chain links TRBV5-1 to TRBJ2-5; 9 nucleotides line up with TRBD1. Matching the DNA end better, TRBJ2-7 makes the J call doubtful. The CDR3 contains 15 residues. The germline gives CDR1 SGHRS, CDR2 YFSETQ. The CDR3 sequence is CASSASGTGFSEQYF. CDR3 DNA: TGCGCCAGCAGCGCGTCGGGGACAGGGTTTAGCGAGCAGTACTTC.

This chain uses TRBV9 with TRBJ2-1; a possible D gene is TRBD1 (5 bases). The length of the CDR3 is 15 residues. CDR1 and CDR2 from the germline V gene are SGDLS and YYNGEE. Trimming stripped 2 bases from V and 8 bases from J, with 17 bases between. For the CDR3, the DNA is TGTGCCAGCAGCGTTCTACAGCGACCCAGGGATGAGCAGTTCTTC. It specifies CASSVLQRPRDEQFF.

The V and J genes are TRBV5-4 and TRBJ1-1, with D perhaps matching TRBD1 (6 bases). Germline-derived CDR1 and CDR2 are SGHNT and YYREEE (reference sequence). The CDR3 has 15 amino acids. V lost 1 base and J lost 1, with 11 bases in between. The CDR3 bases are TGTGCCAGCAGCTTGAGAAGGGGGTCGAACACTGAAGCTTTCTTT. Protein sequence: CASSLRRGSNTEAFF.

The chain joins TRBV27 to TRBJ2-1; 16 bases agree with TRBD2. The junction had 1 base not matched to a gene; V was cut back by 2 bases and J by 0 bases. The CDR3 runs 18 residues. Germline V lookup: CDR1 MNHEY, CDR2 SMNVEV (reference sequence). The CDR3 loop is CASSLGTSGRASYNEQFF. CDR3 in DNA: TGTGCCAGCAGTTTAGGGACTAGCGGGAGGGCCTCCTACAATGAGCAGTTCTTC.

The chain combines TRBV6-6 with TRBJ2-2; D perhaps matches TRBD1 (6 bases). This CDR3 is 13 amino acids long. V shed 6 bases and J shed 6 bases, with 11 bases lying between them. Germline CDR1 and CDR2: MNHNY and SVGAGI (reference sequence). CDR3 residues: CASSQHRAGELFF. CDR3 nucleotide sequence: TGTGCCAGCAGCCAACACAGGGCCGGGGAGCTGTTTTTT.

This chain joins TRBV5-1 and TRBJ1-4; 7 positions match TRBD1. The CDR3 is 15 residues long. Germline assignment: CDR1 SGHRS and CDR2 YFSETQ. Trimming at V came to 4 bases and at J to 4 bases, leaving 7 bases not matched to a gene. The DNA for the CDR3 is TGCGCCAGCAGCGGGACAGCCAATCGTAATGAAAAACTGTTTTTT. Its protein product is CASSGTANRNEKLFF.

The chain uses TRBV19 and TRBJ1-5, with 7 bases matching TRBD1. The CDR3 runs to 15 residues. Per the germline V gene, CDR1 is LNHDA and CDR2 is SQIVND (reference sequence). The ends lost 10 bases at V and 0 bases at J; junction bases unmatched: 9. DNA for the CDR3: TGTGCCACTCGCTTGGACAGGATTAGCAATCAGCCCCAGCATTTT. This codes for CATRLDRISNQPQHF. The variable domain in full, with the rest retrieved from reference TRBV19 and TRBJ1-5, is DGGITQSPKYLFRKEGQNVTLSCEQNLNHDAMYWYRQDPGQGLRLIYYSQIVNDFQKGDIAEGYSVSREKKESFPLTVTSAQKNPTAFYLCATRLDRISNQPQHFGDGTRLSIL.

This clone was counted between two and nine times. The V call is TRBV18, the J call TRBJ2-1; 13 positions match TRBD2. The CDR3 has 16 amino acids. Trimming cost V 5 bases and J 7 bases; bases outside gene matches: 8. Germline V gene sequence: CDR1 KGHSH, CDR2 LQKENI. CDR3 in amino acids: CASSLRLAGGINEQFF. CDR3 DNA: TGTGCCAGCTCATTGAGACTAGCGGGAGGTATAAATGAGCAGTTCTTC.

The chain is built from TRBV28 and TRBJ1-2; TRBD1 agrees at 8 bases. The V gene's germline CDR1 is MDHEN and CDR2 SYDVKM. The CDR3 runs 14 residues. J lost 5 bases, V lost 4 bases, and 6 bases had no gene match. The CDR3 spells CASSSDRGVYGYTF. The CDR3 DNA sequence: TGTGCCAGCAGTTCCGACAGGGGCGTATATGGCTACACCTTC.

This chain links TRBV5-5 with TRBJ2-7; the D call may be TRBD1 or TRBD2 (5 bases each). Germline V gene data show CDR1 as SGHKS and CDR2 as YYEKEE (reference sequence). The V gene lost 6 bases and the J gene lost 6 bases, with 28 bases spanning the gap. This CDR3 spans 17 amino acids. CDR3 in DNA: TGTGCCAGCATCCGAATCCCCGGGACGACGGCAGTCGCCGAGCAGTACTTC. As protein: CASIRIPGTTAVAEQYF.

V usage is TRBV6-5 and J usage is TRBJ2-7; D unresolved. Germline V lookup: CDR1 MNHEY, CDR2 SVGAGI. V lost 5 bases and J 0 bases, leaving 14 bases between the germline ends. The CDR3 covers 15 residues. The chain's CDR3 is CASSPRWTSSYEQYF. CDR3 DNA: TGTGCCAGCAGTCCCAGATGGACGAGCTCCTACGAGCAGTACTTC.

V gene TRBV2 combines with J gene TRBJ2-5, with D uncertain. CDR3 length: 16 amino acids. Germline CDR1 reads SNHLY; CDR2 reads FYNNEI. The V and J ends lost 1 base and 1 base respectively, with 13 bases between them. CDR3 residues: CASSEGRFPPQETQYF. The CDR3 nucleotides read TGTGCCAGCAGTGAAGGGCGTTTCCCCCCCCAAGAGACCCAGTACTTC. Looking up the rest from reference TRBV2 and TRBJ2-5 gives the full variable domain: EPEVTQTPSHQVTQMGQEVILRCVPISNHLYFYWYRQILGQKVEFLVSFYNNEISEKSEIFDDQFSVERPDGSNFTLKIRSTKLEDSAMYFCASSEGRFPPQETQYFGPGTRLLVL.

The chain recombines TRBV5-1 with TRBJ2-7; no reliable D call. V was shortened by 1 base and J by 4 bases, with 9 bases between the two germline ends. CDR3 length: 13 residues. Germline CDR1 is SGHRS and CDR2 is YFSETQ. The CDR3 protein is CASSLSLGYEQYF. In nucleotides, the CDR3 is TGCGCCAGCAGCTTGTCTCTAGGTTACGAGCAGTACTTC.

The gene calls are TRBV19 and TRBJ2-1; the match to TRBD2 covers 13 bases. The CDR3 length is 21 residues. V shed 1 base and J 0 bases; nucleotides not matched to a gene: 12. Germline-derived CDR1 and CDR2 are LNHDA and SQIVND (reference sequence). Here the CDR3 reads CASSIGVTSRTSGSSYNEQFF. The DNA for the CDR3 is TGTGCCAGTAGTATAGGAGTCACTTCACGGACTAGCGGGAGCTCCTACAATGAGCAGTTCTTC.

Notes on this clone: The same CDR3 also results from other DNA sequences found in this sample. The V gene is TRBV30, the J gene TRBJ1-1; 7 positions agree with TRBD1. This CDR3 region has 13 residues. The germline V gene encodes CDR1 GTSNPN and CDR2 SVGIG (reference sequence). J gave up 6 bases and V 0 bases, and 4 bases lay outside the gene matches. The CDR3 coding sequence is TGTGCCTGGAGTGTGCAGGGGGATTCTGAAGCTTTCTTT. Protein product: CAWSVQGDSEAFF.

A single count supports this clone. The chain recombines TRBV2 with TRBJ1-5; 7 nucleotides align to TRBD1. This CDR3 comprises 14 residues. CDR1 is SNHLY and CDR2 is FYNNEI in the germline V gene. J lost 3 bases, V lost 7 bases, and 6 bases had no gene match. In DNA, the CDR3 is TGTGCCAGCATTAAAGACAGGGTCAATCAGCCCCAGCATTTT. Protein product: CASIKDRVNQPQHF.

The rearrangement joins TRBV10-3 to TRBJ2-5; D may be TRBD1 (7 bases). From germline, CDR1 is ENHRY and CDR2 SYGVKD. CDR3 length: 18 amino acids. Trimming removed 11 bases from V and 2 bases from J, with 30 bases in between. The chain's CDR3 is CASQGEDGGARTQETQYF. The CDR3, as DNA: TGTGCCTCCCAGGGGGAGGACGGTGGAGCACGCACTCAAGAGACCCAGTACTTC.

The CDR3 DNA follows: TGTGCCAGCAAACCCGACAGATACTCTGGAAACACCATATATTTT. Translated, it gives CASKPDRYSGNTIYF. The V and J genes are TRBV6-5 and TRBJ1-3; a possible D gene is TRBD1 (5 bases). The germline gives CDR1 MNHEY, CDR2 SVGAGI. There are 15 residues in the CDR3. Trimming left V 7 bases short and J 0 bases short, with 13 bases between.

CDR3 sequence: CASGPSVYEQYF. In nucleotides, the CDR3 is TGTGCTAGTGGTCCGTCCGTCTACGAGCAGTACTTC. The V and J genes are TRBV12-5 and TRBJ2-5, with unresolved D. The end of the DNA is better explained by TRBJ2-7, so the J call may be wrong. Germline CDR1 LGHNT, CDR2 FRNRAP. CDR3 size: 12 residues.

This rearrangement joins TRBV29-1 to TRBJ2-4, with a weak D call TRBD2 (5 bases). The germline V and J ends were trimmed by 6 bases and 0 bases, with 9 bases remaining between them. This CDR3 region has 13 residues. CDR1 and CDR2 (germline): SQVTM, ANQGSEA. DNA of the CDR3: TGCAGCGTACGCGGGCTAGCCAAAAACATTCAGTACTTC. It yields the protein CSVRGLAKNIQYF. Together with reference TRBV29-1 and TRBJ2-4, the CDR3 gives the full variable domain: SAVISQKPSRDICQRGTSLTIQCQVDSQVTMMFWYRQQPGQSLTLIATANQGSEATYESGFVIDKFPISRPNLTFSTLTVSNMSPEDSSIYLCSVRGLAKNIQYFGAGTRLSVL.

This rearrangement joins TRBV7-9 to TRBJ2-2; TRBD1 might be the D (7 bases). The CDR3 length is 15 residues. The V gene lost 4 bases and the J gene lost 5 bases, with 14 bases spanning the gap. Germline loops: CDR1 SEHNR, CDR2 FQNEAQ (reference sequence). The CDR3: CASSSGGGNTGELFF. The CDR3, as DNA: TGTGCCAGCAGCTCCGGAGGGGGCAATACCGGGGAGCTGTTTTTT.

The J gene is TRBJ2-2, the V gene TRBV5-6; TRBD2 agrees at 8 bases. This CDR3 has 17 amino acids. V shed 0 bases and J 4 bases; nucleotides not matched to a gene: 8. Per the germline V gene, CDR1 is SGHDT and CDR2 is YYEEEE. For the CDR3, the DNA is TGTGCCAGCAGCTTGGGCGGGAGGAGGTTAGGCACCGGGGAGCTGTTTTTT. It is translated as CASSLGGRRLGTGELFF.

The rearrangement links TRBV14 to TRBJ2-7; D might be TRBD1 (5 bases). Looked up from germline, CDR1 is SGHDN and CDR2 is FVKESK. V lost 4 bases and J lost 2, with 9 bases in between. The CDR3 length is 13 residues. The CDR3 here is CASSLGPTYEQYF. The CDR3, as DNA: TGTGCCAGCAGCCTGGGGCCTACCTACGAGCAGTACTTC.